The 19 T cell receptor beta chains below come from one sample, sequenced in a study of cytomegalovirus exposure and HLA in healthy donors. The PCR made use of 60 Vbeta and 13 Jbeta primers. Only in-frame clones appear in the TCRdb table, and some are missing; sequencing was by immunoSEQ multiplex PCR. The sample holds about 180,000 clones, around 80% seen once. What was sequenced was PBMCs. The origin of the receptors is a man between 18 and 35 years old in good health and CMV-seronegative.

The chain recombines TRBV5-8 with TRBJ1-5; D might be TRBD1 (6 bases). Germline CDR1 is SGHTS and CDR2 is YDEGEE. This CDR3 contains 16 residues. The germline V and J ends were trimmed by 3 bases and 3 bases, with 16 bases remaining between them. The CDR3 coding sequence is TGTGCCAGCAGCTCGGATCCAGGGGCCGCCAATCAGCCCCAGCATTTT. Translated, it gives CASSSDPGAANQPQHF.

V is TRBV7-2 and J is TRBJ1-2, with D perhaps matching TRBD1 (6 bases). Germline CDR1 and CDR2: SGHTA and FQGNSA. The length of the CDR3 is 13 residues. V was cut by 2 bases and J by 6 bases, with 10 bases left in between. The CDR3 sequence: CASSLQGLDGYTF. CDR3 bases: TGTGCCAGCAGCTTACAGGGGCTTGATGGCTACACCTTC.

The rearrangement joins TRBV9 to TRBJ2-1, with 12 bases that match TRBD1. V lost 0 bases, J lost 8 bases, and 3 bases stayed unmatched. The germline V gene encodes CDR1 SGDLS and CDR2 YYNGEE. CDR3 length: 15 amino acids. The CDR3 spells CASSVGGQGAYEQFF. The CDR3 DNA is TGTGCCAGCAGCGTAGGGGGACAGGGGGCCTATGAGCAGTTCTTC. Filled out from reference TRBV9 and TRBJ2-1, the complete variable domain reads DSGVTQTPKHLITATGQRVTLRCSPRSGDLSVYWYQQSLDQGLQFLIQYYNGEERAKGNILERFSAQQFPDLHSELNLSSLELGDSALYFCASSVGGQGAYEQFFGPGTRLTVL.

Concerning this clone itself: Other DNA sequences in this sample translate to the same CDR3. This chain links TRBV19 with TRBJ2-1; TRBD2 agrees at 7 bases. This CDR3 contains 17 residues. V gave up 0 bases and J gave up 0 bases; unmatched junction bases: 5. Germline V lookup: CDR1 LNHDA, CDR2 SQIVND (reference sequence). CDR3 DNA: TGTGCCAGTAGTATAGATCTGGCTAGCGGCTCCTACAATGAGCAGTTCTTC. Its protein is CASSIDLASGSYNEQFF.

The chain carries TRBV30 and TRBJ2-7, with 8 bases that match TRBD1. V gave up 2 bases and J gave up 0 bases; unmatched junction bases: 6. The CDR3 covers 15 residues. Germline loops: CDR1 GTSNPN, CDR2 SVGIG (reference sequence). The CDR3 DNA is TGTGCCTGGAGTAGGACAGGGATTAGCTCCTACGAGCAGTACTTC. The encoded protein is CAWSRTGISSYEQYF.

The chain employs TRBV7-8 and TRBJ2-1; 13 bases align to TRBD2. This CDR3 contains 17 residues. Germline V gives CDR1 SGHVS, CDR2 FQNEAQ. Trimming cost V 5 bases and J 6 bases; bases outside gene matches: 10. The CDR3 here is CASSPWTSGRGFNEQFF. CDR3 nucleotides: TGTGCCAGCAGCCCGTGGACTAGCGGGAGAGGCTTCAATGAGCAGTTCTTC.

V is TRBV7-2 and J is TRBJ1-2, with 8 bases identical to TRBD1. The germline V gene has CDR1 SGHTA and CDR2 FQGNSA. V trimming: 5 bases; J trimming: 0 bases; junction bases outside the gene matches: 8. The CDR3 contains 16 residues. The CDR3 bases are TGTGCCAGCAGCCCTTCCAGGGGGCCCTCTAACTATGGCTACACCTTC. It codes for CASSPSRGPSNYGYTF.

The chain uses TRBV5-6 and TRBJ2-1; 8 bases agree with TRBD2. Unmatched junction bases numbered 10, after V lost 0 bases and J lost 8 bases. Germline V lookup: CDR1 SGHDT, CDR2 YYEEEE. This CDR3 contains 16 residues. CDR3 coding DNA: TGTGCCAGCAGCTTGGGATTAGCGGGGAAGAGGGATGAGCAGTTCTTC. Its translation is CASSLGLAGKRDEQFF.

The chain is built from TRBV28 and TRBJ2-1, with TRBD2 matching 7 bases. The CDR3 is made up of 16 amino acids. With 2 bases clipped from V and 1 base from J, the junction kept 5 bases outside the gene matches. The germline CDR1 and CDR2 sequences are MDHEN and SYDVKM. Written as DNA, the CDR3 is TGTGCCAGCAGTTTACCCGGGGAGGGTTCCTACAATGAGCAGTTCTTC. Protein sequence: CASSLPGEGSYNEQFF. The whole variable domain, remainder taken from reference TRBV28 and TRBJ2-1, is DVKVTQSSRYLVKRTGEKVFLECVQDMDHENMFWYRQDPGLGLRLIYFSYDVKMKEKGDIPEGYSVSREKKERFSLILESASTNQTSMYLCASSLPGEGSYNEQFFGPGTRLTVL.

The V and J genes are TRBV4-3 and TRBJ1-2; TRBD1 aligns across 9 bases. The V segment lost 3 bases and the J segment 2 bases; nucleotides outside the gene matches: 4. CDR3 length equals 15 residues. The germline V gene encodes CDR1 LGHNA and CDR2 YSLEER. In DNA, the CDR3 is TGCGCCAGCAGCCAGGGACAGGGCGGAAACTATGGCTACACCTTC. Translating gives CASSQGQGGNYGYTF.

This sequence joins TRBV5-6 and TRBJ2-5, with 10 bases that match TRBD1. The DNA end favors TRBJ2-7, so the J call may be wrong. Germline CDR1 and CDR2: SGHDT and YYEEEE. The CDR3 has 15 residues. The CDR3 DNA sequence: TGTGCCAGCAGCTTATGGGACAGGGGAGGCGACGAGCAGTACTTC. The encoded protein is CASSLWDRGGDEQYF.

The CDR3 sequence is CASSPIGSETQYF. CDR3 DNA sequence: TGTGCCAGCTCACCAATCGGTTCAGAGACCCAGTACTTC. This chain joins TRBV18 and TRBJ2-5; no clear D gene. CDR3 length: 13 residues. Per germline, CDR1 KGHSH and CDR2 LQKENI. Trimming left V 2 bases short and J 4 bases short, with 8 bases between.

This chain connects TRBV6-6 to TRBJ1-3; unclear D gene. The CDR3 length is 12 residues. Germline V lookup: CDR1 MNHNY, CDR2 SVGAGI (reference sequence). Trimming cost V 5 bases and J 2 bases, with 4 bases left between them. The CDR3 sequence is CASSTAGNTIYF. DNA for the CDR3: TGTGCCAGCAGTACGGCTGGAAACACCATATATTTT.

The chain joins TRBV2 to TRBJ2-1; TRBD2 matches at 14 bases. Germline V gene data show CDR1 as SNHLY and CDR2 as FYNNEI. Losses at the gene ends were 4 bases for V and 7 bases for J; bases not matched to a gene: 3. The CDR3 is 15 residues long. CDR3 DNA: TGTGCCAGCAGTGGGGGACTAGCGGGAGCGAATGAGCAGTTCTTC. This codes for CASSGGLAGANEQFF.

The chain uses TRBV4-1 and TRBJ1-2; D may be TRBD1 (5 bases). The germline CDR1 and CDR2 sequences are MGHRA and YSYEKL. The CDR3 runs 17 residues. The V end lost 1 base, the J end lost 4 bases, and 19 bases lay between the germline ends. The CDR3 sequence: CASSQGGYGGDLYGYTF. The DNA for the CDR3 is TGCGCCAGCAGCCAAGGGGGTTACGGGGGAGACCTCTATGGCTACACCTTC.

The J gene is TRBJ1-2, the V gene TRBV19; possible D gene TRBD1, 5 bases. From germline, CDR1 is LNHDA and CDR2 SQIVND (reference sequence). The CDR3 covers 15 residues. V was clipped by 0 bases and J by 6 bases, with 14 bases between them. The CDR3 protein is CASSIDAPGMNGYTF. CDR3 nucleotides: TGTGCCAGTAGTATAGATGCCCCAGGGATGAATGGCTACACCTTC.

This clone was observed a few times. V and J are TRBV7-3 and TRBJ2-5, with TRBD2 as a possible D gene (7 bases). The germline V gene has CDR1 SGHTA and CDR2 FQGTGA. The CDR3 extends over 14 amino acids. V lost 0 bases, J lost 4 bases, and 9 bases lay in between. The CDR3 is CASSLTGGGETQYF. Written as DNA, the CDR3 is TGTGCCAGCAGCTTAACGGGAGGGGGAGAGACCCAGTACTTC.

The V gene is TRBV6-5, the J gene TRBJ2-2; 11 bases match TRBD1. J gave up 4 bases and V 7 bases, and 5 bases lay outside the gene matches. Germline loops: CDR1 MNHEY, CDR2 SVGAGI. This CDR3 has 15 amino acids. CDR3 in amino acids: CASTTGQGGTGELFF. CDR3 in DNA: TGTGCCAGCACCACGGGACAGGGGGGCACCGGGGAGCTGTTTTTT.

The CDR3 coding sequence is TGTGCCAGCAGTCTAAGACAGGGGGCTAAAGATGAGCAGTTCTTC. It encodes CASSLRQGAKDEQFF. The V and J genes are TRBV27 and TRBJ2-1; 10 nucleotides align to TRBD1. The CDR3 consists of 15 residues. CDR1 MNHEY and CDR2 SMNVEV come from the germline V gene (reference sequence). J gave up 8 bases and V 5 bases, and 9 bases lay outside the gene matches.